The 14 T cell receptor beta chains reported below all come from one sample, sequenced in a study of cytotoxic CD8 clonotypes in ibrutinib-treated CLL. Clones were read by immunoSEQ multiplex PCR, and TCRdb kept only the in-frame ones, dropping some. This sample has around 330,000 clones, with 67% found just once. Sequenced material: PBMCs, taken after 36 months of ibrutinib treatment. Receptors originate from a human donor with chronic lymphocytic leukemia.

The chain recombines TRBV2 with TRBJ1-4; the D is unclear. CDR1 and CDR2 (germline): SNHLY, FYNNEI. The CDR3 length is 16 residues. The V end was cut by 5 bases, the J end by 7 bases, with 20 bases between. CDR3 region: CASSPTPALGSEKLFF. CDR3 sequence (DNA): TGTGCCAGCAGTCCCACCCCCGCCCTGGGGAGTGAAAAACTGTTTTTT.

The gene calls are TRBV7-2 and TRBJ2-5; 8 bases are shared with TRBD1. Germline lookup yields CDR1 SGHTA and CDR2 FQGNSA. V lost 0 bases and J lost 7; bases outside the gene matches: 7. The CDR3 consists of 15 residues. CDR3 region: CASSLADRGRVTQYF. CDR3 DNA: TGTGCCAGCAGCTTAGCTGACAGGGGAAGGGTGACCCAGTACTTC.

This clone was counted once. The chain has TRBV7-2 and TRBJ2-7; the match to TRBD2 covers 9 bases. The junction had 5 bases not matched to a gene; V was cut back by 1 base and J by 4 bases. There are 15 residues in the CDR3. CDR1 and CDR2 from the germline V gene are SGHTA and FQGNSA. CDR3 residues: CASSLVGAGGYEQYF. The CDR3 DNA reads TGTGCCAGCAGCTTAGTGGGAGCGGGGGGTTACGAGCAGTACTTC.

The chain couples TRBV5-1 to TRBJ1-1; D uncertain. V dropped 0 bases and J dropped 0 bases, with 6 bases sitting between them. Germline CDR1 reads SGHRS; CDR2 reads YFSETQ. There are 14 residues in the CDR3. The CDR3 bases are TGCGCCAGCAGCTTGGGCAACCTGAACACTGAAGCTTTCTTT. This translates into CASSLGNLNTEAFF.

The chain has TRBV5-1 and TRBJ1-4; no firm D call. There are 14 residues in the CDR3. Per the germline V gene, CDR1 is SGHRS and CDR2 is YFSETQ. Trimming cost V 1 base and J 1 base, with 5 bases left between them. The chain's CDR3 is CASSLSGTNEKLFF. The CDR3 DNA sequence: TGCGCCAGCAGCTTGTCAGGAACTAATGAAAAACTGTTTTTT.

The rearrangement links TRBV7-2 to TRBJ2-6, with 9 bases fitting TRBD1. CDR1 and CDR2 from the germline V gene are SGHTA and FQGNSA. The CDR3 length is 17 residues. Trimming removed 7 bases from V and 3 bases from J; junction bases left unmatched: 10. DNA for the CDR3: TGTGCCAGCACCCACAGGGGGCTCAAGGATGGGGCCAACGTCCTGACTTTC. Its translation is CASTHRGLKDGANVLTF.

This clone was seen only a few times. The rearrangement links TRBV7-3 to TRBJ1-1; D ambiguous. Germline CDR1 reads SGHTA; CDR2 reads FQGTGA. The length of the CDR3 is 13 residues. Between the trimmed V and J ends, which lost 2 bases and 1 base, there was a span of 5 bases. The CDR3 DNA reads TGTGCCAGCAGCTTAGATGCGAACACTGAAGCTTTCTTT. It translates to CASSLDANTEAFF.

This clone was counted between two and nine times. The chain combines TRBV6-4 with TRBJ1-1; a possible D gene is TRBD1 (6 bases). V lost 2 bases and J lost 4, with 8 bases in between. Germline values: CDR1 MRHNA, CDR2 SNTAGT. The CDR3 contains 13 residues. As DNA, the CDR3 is TGTGCCAGCAGTGACAAGGGGGGCACTGAAGCTTTCTTT. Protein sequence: CASSDKGGTEAFF.

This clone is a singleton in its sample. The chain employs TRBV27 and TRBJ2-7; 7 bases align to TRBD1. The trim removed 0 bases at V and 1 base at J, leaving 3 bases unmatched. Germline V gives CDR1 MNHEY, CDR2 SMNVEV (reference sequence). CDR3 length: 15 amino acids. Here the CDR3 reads CASSLSQGQSYEQYF. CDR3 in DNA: TGTGCCAGCAGTTTATCCCAGGGACAGTCCTACGAGCAGTACTTC.

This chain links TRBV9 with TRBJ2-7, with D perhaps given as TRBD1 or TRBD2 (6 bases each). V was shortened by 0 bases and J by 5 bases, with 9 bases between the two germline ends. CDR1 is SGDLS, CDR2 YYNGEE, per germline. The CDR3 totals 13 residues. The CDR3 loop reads CASSVGGGNEQYF. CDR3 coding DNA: TGTGCCAGCAGCGTAGGAGGGGGGAACGAGCAGTACTTC.

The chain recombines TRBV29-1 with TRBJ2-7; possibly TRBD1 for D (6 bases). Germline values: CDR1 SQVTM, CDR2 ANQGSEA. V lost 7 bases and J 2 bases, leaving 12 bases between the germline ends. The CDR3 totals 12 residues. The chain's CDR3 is CSARTAPYEQYF. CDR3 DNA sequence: TGCAGCGCGAGGACAGCACCCTACGAGCAGTACTTC.

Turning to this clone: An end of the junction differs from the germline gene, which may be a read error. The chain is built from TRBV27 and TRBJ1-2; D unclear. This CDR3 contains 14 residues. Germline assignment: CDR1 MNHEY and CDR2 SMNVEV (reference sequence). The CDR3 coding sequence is TGTGCCAGCAGTCTATCCCCGCGAAGGGATGGCTACACCTTC. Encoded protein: CASSLSPRRDGYTF.

Written as DNA, the CDR3 is TGTGCCAGTAGTGAGCGGGCAGCTCTAGACTACGAGCAGTACTTC. It is translated as CASSERAALDYEQYF. The chain uses TRBV19 and TRBJ2-7; D might be TRBD2 (6 bases). The CDR3 covers 15 residues. V was cut by 5 bases and J by 3 bases, with 17 bases left in between. Germline assignment: CDR1 LNHDA and CDR2 SQIVND (reference sequence).

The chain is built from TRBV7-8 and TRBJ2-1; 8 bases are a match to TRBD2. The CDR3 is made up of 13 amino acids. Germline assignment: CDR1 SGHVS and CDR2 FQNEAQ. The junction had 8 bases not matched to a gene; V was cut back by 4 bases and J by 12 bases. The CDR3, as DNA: TGTGCCAGCAGCTCCTACCTAGCGGGTGCGCAGTTCTTC. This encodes CASSSYLAGAQFF.